The sequence of this T cell receptor beta chain was determined in a study of blood T cell repertoires in COVID-19 (dated by TCRdb to 2020 to 2021). Concerning the study at large: Collaborator samples came from the United States, Italy and Spain and covered acute and convalescent phases of COVID-19. The dataset comprised deeply sampled blood TCRbeta repertoires from subjects exposed to, actively infected with, or recovered from COVID-19. The prospective study material was composed of cDNA or gDNA derived from T cells, B-cell-depleted T cells, or PBMCs. Sample metadata almost always included a de-identified subject ID, COVID-19 status, age in years and sex. Where available, HLA class I and class II types were taken from metadata supplied by the sample provider and were not determined by assay-based typing. The samples were drawn from the first 160 participants of the ongoing ImmuneRACE study and from some 1,300 subjects provided by 6 global collaborators. The repertoires were made available in a free public database intended to serve as a resource for research on the immune response to SARS-CoV-2. General study outcomes and caveats: How much clinical and demographic metadata was included differed by source and by participant, and the metadata was provided uncurated.

This clone was picked up a small number of times. This clone's antigen is unknown. No much larger clone exists at a distance of one base, and base qualities are not known. V and J are truncated by 5 bases and 1 base respectively, leaving an intervening sequence of 11 bases. There are 14 amino acids in the CDR3, from cysteine to phenylalanine inclusive. The sequence is cut down to CDR3 DNA, 42 bases in frame from base 1. CDR1 and CDR2, per the germline V gene, are SNHLY and FYNNEI. Collaborating institutions collected whole blood in K2EDTA tubes following their own protocols. For TCRbeta analysis, collaborators shipped samples in one of three forms: frozen whole blood, isolated PBMCs, or DNA extracted from either of those sample types. TCRbeta CDR3 regions were amplified from genomic DNA using the immunoSEQ Assay, a bias-controlled multiplex PCR. Per the original workflow: Nucleated cell counts per sample were estimated from amplification of reference gene primers within the assay. To quantify the absolute abundance of each unique TCRbeta CDR3 rearrangement, sequence reads were collapsed and filtered. For each sample, productive Simpson clonality was calculated as the square root of Simpson's diversity index across productive rearrangements. TCRdb limited this immuneACCESS table to in-frame rearrangements with V and J called. A share of clones is missing; checked studies link under half to unresolved V genes, and the rest is unexplained. V, J and clone size derive from that table, while D and trimming were established from the DNA sequence. In all, the sample holds about 61,000 clones, and about nine tenths of those were seen once. The ten most abundant clones make up 20% to 25% of the sample.

Source material: peripheral blood. The sequence joins TRBV2 to TRBJ1-1; perhaps TRBD1 is the D gene, with 5 bases matching. This receptor was obtained from a woman in her 50s with active or convalescent COVID-19. The CDR3 protein is CASSSGWTNTEAFF. The DNA sequence follows: TGTGCCAGCAGTTCAGGGTGGACGAACACTGAAGCTTTCTTT.